The sequence of this TCR beta chain was determined in a study of T-cell reconstitution after alpha-beta-depleted transplantation in children. This clonotype has a count of ten or more. V lost 4 bases and J lost 5; bases outside the gene matches: 7. The CDR3 totals 15 residues. The germline CDR1 and CDR2 sequences are SGHDT and YYEEEE. Construction of the TCRbeta library involved unique molecular identifiers. TCRdb called the PCR reads again in MiXCR, with one record for every CDR3 protein. Seen here are 400,000 to 500,000 distinct CDR3 sequences, approximately 10% observed once, and the top ten hold roughly 5%.

The sample was PBMCs from the stem cell graft donor, taken from the stem cell graft. The chain couples TRBV5-6 to TRBJ2-5; 11 bases agree with TRBD2. This receptor was identified in a human donor who donated a stem cell graft to a child with acute myeloid leukemia. The CDR3 DNA reads TGTGCCAGCAGCCGCCAACTAGCGGGAGCGGAGACCCAGTACTTC. This codes for CASSRQLAGAETQYF.